This TCR beta chain was obtained from a study of blood T cell repertoires in COVID-19. Study-level background: There were acute and convalescent COVID-19 samples, and they came from the United States, Italy and Spain.

In the case of this clone: The sample has other DNA sequences that encode this CDR3 too.

In the original workflow: The assay estimated nucleated cells by amplifying reference gene primers. TCRdb's copy holds only in-frame clones and misses some; the assay was immunoSEQ multiplex PCR. The V and J calls and clone size are taken from that table; D and trimming were inferred from the DNA. Of 200,000 to 250,000 clones in the sample, roughly 86% are singletons; the top ten hold approximately 8.1%. J lost 4 bases, V lost 0 bases, and 2 bases had no gene match. Germline values: CDR1 ENHRY, CDR2 SYGVKD. The CDR3 is made up of 14 amino acids. Sequenced sample: peripheral blood. The V and J genes are TRBV10-3 and TRBJ1-1; 7 nucleotides line up with TRBD1. This TCR was recovered from a woman aged 45-60 years with active or convalescent COVID-19. The CDR3 spells CAISESGGRTEAFF. The CDR3 coding sequence is TGTGCCATCAGTGAGTCAGGGGGCCGCACTGAAGCTTTCTTT.